The 21 T cell receptor beta chains below come from one sample, sequenced in a study of cytomegalovirus exposure and HLA in healthy donors. The PCR ran on 60 Vbeta and 13 Jbeta primers. Some clones are missing from TCRdb's copy, which holds only in-frame ones; the method was immunoSEQ multiplex PCR. The sample has some 140,000 clones, roughly four fifths seen once. Sequenced: PBMCs. The receptors here all came from a woman in her 50s in good health and CMV-seropositive.

The genes are TRBV7-9 and TRBJ2-2, with D possibly being TRBD1 (5 bases). Germline V gene sequence: CDR1 SEHNR, CDR2 FQNEAQ (reference sequence). Trimming cost V 1 base and J 5 bases, with 17 bases left between them. The CDR3 sequence is 17 residues long. CDR3 in DNA: TGTGCCAGCAGCTTAGAGACAGCCCCGCCAGGTACCGGGGAGCTGTTTTTT. Protein: CASSLETAPPGTGELFF.

The chain combines TRBV4-1 with TRBJ1-2, with D possibly matching TRBD1 (5 bases). The CDR3 is 17 amino acids. Germline CDR1 reads MGHRA; CDR2 reads YSYEKL. V gave up 0 bases and J gave up 4 bases, with 18 bases separating them. The CDR3 bases are TGCGCCAGCAGCCAAGAAATTGGTGTACAGGCAACCTATGGCTACACCTTC. The encoded protein is CASSQEIGVQATYGYTF.

The chain links TRBV5-1 to TRBJ2-2; no definite D call. V dropped 1 base and J dropped 4 bases, with 11 bases sitting between them. Per germline, CDR1 SGHRS and CDR2 YFSETQ. The CDR3 is made up of 15 amino acids. CDR3: CASSLQESFTGELFF. CDR3 nucleotides: TGCGCCAGCAGCTTGCAGGAATCGTTCACCGGGGAGCTGTTTTTT.

The chain combines TRBV19 with TRBJ1-5, with 7 nucleotides matching TRBD1. From germline, CDR1 is LNHDA and CDR2 SQIVND (reference sequence). The J segment lost 4 bases and the V segment lost 6 bases, leaving 12 bases of the junction unmatched. This CDR3 region has 16 residues. For the CDR3, the DNA is TGTGCCAGTAGACCCACCTCCGGGACAGAGAATCAGCCCCAGCATTTT. Protein product: CASRPTSGTENQPQHF.

CDR3 in DNA: TGTGCCAGCAGCCTCCAGGTGGCACTAGCGGGACGAAACATTCAGTACTTC. It yields the protein CASSLQVALAGRNIQYF. The chain joins TRBV7-2 to TRBJ2-4, with 10 bases fitting TRBD2. Germline CDR1 SGHTA, CDR2 FQGNSA. CDR3 length equals 17 residues. V shed 5 bases and J 6 bases; nucleotides not matched to a gene: 13.

As concerns this clone: A junction end diverges from the germline sequence, so it may reflect a read error. This rearrangement joins TRBV29-1 to TRBJ2-6; TRBD1 might be the D (5 bases). CDR1 and CDR2 from the germline V gene are SQVTM and ANQGSEA. The CDR3 has 12 amino acids. In nucleotides, the CDR3 is TGCAGCGTTGTTAGTGGGGCCAACGGCCTGACTTTC. As protein: CSVVSGANGLTF.

This clone was detected a few times. The chain uses TRBV30 and TRBJ2-3, with unresolved D. There are 12 residues in the CDR3. Germline V gene data show CDR1 as GTSNPN and CDR2 as SVGIG (reference sequence). Trimming pared 2 bases from V and 2 bases from J, leaving 5 bases between. The CDR3 nucleotides read TGTGCCTGGAGTTCGTTCACAGATACGCAGTATTTT. Translation gives CAWSSFTDTQYF.

V gene TRBV6-1 combines with J gene TRBJ1-2, with 8 positions matching TRBD1. J gave up 9 bases and V 2 bases, and 8 bases lay outside the gene matches. Germline V CDR1 and CDR2: MNHNS, SASEGT. The CDR3 has 14 amino acids. The CDR3 loop reads CASSETGTGSSYTF. The CDR3 DNA reads TGTGCCAGCAGTGAAACCGGGACAGGCTCGAGCTACACCTTC.

CDR3 in DNA: TGTGCCAGCAGCTCGCAGACAGGGCCCACTGAAGCTTTCTTT. This gives the protein CASSSQTGPTEAFF. The rearrangement uses TRBV7-2 and TRBJ1-1; 7 nucleotides match TRBD1. The CDR3 extends over 14 amino acids. V was pared by 4 bases and J by 4 bases, with 6 bases of the junction left unmatched. Germline-derived CDR1 and CDR2 are SGHTA and FQGNSA.

A few counts support this clone. V usage is TRBV2 and J usage is TRBJ2-5, with TRBD2 matching 11 bases. CDR1 SNHLY and CDR2 FYNNEI come from the germline V gene. V lost 3 bases and J lost 2; bases outside the gene matches: 2. CDR3 size: 15 residues. CDR3 loop: CASSELAGGQETQYF. DNA of the CDR3: TGTGCCAGCAGTGAGCTAGCGGGGGGTCAAGAGACCCAGTACTTC.

The chain is built from TRBV30 and TRBJ1-1; 8 bases match TRBD1. V trimming: 5 bases; J trimming: 5 bases; junction bases outside the gene matches: 13. This CDR3 has 15 amino acids. CDR1 GTSNPN and CDR2 SVGIG come from the germline V gene (reference sequence). The CDR3 nucleotides are TGTGCCTGGTTGACAGGGGAAAGGGGCGATACTGAAGCTTTCTTT. Protein sequence: CAWLTGERGDTEAFF.

CDR3 loop: CATRRDSSSDTQYF. The CDR3 nucleotides are TGTGCCACCCGGAGGGACAGTTCATCAGATACGCAGTATTTT. The rearrangement joins TRBV2 to TRBJ2-3, with D perhaps TRBD1 (7 bases). The CDR3 runs to 14 residues. Germline lookup yields CDR1 SNHLY and CDR2 FYNNEI. The V end was cut by 10 bases, the J end by 4 bases, with 18 bases between.

This sequence joins TRBV7-6 and TRBJ1-3; the match to TRBD1 covers 10 bases. CDR3 length equals 17 residues. The germline V gene encodes CDR1 SGHVS and CDR2 FNYEAQ. After removal of 5 bases from V and 1 base from J, the junction contained 8 bases not matched to a gene. The CDR3 DNA reads as TGTGCCAGCAGCCATGGGAGACAGGGGGCATCTGGAAACACCATATATTTT. Translation: CASSHGRQGASGNTIYF.

The chain uses TRBV7-8 and TRBJ2-3, with TRBD2 matching over 8 bases. Germline CDR1 reads SGHVS; CDR2 reads FQNEAQ. The CDR3 spans 17 residues. V dropped 0 bases and J dropped 3; count of bases not matched to a gene: 8. As DNA, the CDR3 is TGTGCCAGCAGCTTAGCGACGAGCGGGAGAACTACAGATACGCAGTATTTT. It specifies CASSLATSGRTTDTQYF.

This clone came up once. The chain couples TRBV5-8 to TRBJ2-2, with D unresolved. Looked up from germline, CDR1 is SGHTS and CDR2 is YDEGEE. Trimming took off 4 bases at V and 5 bases at J, with 6 bases between the two ends. This CDR3 has 12 residues. CDR3 bases: TGTGCCAGCAGCCTCCTAACCGGGGAGCTGTTTTTT. The encoded protein is CASSLLTGELFF. The full variable domain, rest sourced from reference TRBV5-8 and TRBJ2-2, is EAGVTQSPTHLIKTRGQQATLRCSPISGHTSVYWYQQALGLGLQFLLWYDEGEERNRGNFPPRFSGRQFPNYSSELNVNALELEDSALYLCASSLLTGELFFGEGSRLTVL.

This rearrangement joins TRBV5-1 to TRBJ2-5; TRBD1 might be the D (6 bases). The CDR3 consists of 14 residues. Trimming took off 2 bases at V and 5 bases at J, with 13 bases between the two ends. In germline, CDR1 is SGHRS, CDR2 YFSETQ. CDR3 residues: CASSLSGDGETQYF. CDR3 coding DNA: TGCGCCAGCAGCTTATCAGGGGACGGGGAGACCCAGTACTTC. The complete variable domain, with remaining parts taken from reference TRBV5-1 and TRBJ2-5, reads KAGVTQTPRYLIKTRGQQVTLSCSPISGHRSVSWYQQTPGQGLQFLFEYFSETQRNKGNFPGRFSGRQFSNSRSEMNVSTLELGDSALYLCASSLSGDGETQYFGPGTRLLVL.

The J gene is TRBJ2-2, the V gene TRBV28, with D maybe TRBD1 (5 bases). Germline CDR1 and CDR2: MDHEN and SYDVKM. Between the trimmed V and J ends, which lost 6 bases and 2 bases, there was a span of 16 bases. CDR3 length: 16 amino acids. The CDR3 region has the DNA TGTGCCAGCAGCCAGGACATCTATCTAAACACCGGGGAGCTGTTTTTT. It codes for CASSQDIYLNTGELFF.

The chain carries TRBV6-5 and TRBJ1-5; D gene uncertain. There are 13 residues in the CDR3. V was cut by 4 bases and J by 4 bases, with 8 bases left in between. Per germline, CDR1 MNHEY and CDR2 SVGAGI. The CDR3 loop is CASSSQPNQPQHF. The CDR3 DNA sequence: TGTGCCAGCAGTTCACAGCCGAATCAGCCCCAGCATTTT.

The genes are TRBV18 and TRBJ1-2; 10 bases fit TRBD1. After removal of 3 bases from V and 4 bases from J, the junction contained 8 bases not matched to a gene. CDR3 length: 16 residues. Per germline, CDR1 KGHSH and CDR2 LQKENI. The CDR3 protein is CASSPTRGTGAYGYTF. The CDR3 DNA is TGTGCCAGCTCACCTACCCGTGGGACAGGGGCCTATGGCTACACCTTC. Variable domain in full (rest from reference TRBV18 and TRBJ1-2): NAGVMQNPRHLVRRRGQEARLRCSPMKGHSHVYWYRQLPEEGLKFMVYLQKENIIDESGMPKERFSAEFPKEGPSILRIQQVVRGDSAAYFCASSPTRGTGAYGYTFGSGTRLTVV.

This chain connects TRBV7-9 to TRBJ2-1; 8 bases line up with TRBD2. The V and J ends lost 9 bases and 10 bases, in that order; junction bases with no gene match: 11. This CDR3 contains 13 residues. Germline loops: CDR1 SEHNR, CDR2 FQNEAQ (reference sequence). Here the CDR3 reads CASTLAGGSEQFF. CDR3 DNA sequence: TGTGCCAGTACACTCGCGGGGGGCTCCGAGCAGTTCTTC. Full variable domain (outside the CDR3, taken from reference TRBV7-9 and TRBJ2-1): DTGVSQNPRHKITKRGQNVTFRCDPISEHNRLYWYRQTLGQGPEFLTYFQNEAQLEKSRLLSDRFSAERPKGSFSTLEIQRTEQGDSAMYLCASTLAGGSEQFFGPGTRLTVL.

This chain joins TRBV5-1 and TRBJ1-6, with D tentatively TRBD1 (5 bases). Trimming shortened V by 7 bases and J by 9 bases, and 17 bases separated the two germline ends. Germline V gene sequence: CDR1 SGHRS, CDR2 YFSETQ. The length of the CDR3 is 14 residues. CDR3 DNA: TGCGCCAGCGGGGGGGAAGGCCTTCGTTCACCCCTCCACTTT. Translating it yields CASGGEGLRSPLHF.